This T cell receptor beta chain was captured in a study of siplizumab effects on memory and regulatory T cells. A 37°C coculture lasting more than five days was applied to the mixed lymphocyte reaction cells. Using immunoSEQ multiplex PCR, the repertoire was profiled, and TCRdb retains in-frame clones only, with some absent. The data contain about 7,100 clones, about 35% of them seen just once; the ten biggest clones take up roughly 6%. This clone was seen a few times. Its antigen is still unknown. Trimming took 3 bases from V and 3 from J, leaving 5 bases between them. Germline lookup yields CDR1 SGHNT and CDR2 YYREEE (reference sequence). CDR3 length equals 12 residues.

The chain uses TRBV5-4 and TRBJ2-3; D not certain. This receptor was obtained from a human donor in good health; the cells came from an allogeneic mixed lymphocyte reaction. Sequencing input: CFSE-low (dividing) CD8+ T cells sorted from an allogeneic mixed lymphocyte reaction. The CDR3 loop reads CASSWGTDTQYF. The CDR3 DNA is TGTGCCAGCAGCTGGGGAACAGATACGCAGTATTTT.